This entry lists 21 T cell receptor beta chains sequenced from one sample in a study of T cells after yellow fever vaccination. TCRdb reanalysed the 5' RACE reads using MiXCR and keeps one entry per CDR3 protein. The sample contains hundreds of thousands of distinct CDR3 sequences, roughly an eighth of which appear only once. This material consisted of PBMCs, taken on the day of the yellow fever booster vaccination. The receptors originated from a man under 40 who received the YFV17D yellow fever vaccine.

The chain employs TRBV6-1 and TRBJ1-1; 7 bases fit TRBD1. Trimming at V came to 6 bases and at J to 5 bases, leaving 6 bases not matched to a gene. The length of the CDR3 is 13 residues. CDR1 and CDR2 from the germline V gene are MNHNS and SASEGT. DNA of the CDR3: TGTGCCAGCAGCCGACAGGGTTGGACTGAAGCTTTCTTT. Translation: CASSRQGWTEAFF.

The rearrangement links TRBV28 to TRBJ2-3; D possibly uses TRBD1 or TRBD2 (5 bases each). The CDR3 contains 15 residues. V lost 4 bases, J lost 5 bases, and 16 bases lay in between. Germline-derived CDR1 and CDR2 are MDHEN and SYDVKM. CDR3 nucleotides: TGTGCCAGCAGTTCTCCGGGACCTCCCAGAGATACGCAGTATTTT. It yields the protein CASSSPGPPRDTQYF. The full variable domain, in which reference TRBV28 and TRBJ2-3 provide the parts outside the CDR3, is DVKVTQSSRYLVKRTGEKVFLECVQDMDHENMFWYRQDPGLGLRLIYFSYDVKMKEKGDIPEGYSVSREKKERFSLILESASTNQTSMYLCASSSPGPPRDTQYFGPGTRLTVL.

The chain couples TRBV7-2 to TRBJ2-5, with no clear D. In germline, CDR1 is SGHTA, CDR2 FQGNSA. V shed 2 bases and J shed 9 bases, with 19 bases lying between them. The CDR3 has 15 residues. The DNA for the CDR3 is TGTGCCAGCAGCTTACGACTCGGTCTCCCCCAGGCCCAGTACTTC. Its protein is CASSLRLGLPQAQYF.

The chain has TRBV7-2 and TRBJ2-3; D possibly corresponds to TRBD2 (6 bases). CDR3 length: 17 residues. The V end lost 4 bases, the J end lost 5 bases, and 22 bases lay between the germline ends. In germline, CDR1 is SGHTA, CDR2 FQGNSA. In nucleotides, the CDR3 is TGTGCCAGCAGCTCAGTGGTCCAGCCCGCAGCGGGAGATACGCAGTATTTT. Translating gives CASSSVVQPAAGDTQYF.

The chain has TRBV5-5 and TRBJ2-6, with a possible D match to TRBD1 (5 bases). V was clipped by 0 bases and J by 2 bases, with 15 bases between them. The CDR3 loop spans 18 amino acids. Germline CDR1 SGHKS, CDR2 YYEKEE (reference sequence). The CDR3 DNA reads TGTGCCAGCAGCTTGGTTACAGGACAAAGTGCTGGGGCCAACGTCCTGACTTTC. It translates to CASSLVTGQSAGANVLTF.

The J gene is TRBJ2-1, the V gene TRBV9, with D tentatively TRBD1 or TRBD2 (6 bases each). This CDR3 comprises 16 residues. Germline V CDR1 and CDR2: SGDLS, YYNGEE. V gave up 0 bases and J gave up 4 bases, with 14 bases separating them. The CDR3 DNA follows: TGTGCCAGCAGCGTAGAGGGGGGAGACACGTACAATGAGCAGTTCTTC. Encoded protein: CASSVEGGDTYNEQFF.

Only a few counts were recorded for this clonotype. J is TRBJ2-2 and V is TRBV9; weak D call: TRBD2 (6 bases). V gave up 4 bases and J gave up 3 bases, with 13 bases separating them. The CDR3 length is 15 residues. Germline values: CDR1 SGDLS, CDR2 YYNGEE. The CDR3 is CASSPRLGYTGELFF. CDR3 sequence (DNA): TGTGCCAGCAGCCCCAGACTAGGATACACCGGGGAGCTGTTTTTT.

V gene TRBV30 combines with J gene TRBJ2-2, with 11 bases matching TRBD2. CDR1 GTSNPN and CDR2 SVGIG come from the germline V gene (reference sequence). The CDR3 is made up of 18 amino acids. V shed 2 bases, J shed 6 bases, and the junction held 14 bases outside the gene matches. Here the CDR3 reads CAWSFPTSGSGAAGELFF. The CDR3 DNA reads TGTGCCTGGAGTTTCCCAACTAGCGGGAGTGGGGCCGCCGGGGAGCTGTTTTTT.

The rearrangement uses TRBV7-9 and TRBJ1-1; no definite D call. The CDR3 has 12 residues. Germline CDR1 reads SEHNR; CDR2 reads FQNEAQ (reference sequence). Deletions cut 5 bases from V and 9 bases from J, with 13 bases between. The CDR3 region is CASSRIETKAFF. The DNA of the CDR3 is TGTGCCAGCAGCCGAATAGAGACGAAAGCTTTCTTT.

The V gene is TRBV6-1, the J gene TRBJ2-7; 12 nucleotides agree with TRBD2. V lost 5 bases and J lost 4; bases outside the gene matches: 3. This CDR3 has 14 amino acids. In germline, CDR1 is MNHNS, CDR2 SASEGT. The CDR3 region is CASSTTSGRYEQYF. The CDR3 nucleotides read TGTGCCAGCAGTACAACTAGCGGGAGGTACGAGCAGTACTTC.

This clonotype came up a few times. This rearrangement joins TRBV7-2 to TRBJ2-7, with 8 positions matching TRBD2. The CDR3 sequence is 14 residues long. J was trimmed by 7 bases and V by 6 bases; bases with no gene match: 11. Germline CDR1 SGHTA, CDR2 FQGNSA. The CDR3 spells CASSLVGLATEQYF. CDR3 nucleotides: TGTGCCAGCAGTTTGGTCGGACTAGCCACAGAGCAGTACTTC.

Regarding this clonotype: The junction shows a germline mismatch at one end, possibly a read error. V and J are TRBV5-6 and TRBJ2-5; D perhaps matches TRBD1 (6 bases). The CDR3 has 17 residues. Germline values: CDR1 SGHDT, CDR2 YYEEEE. CDR3 amino acids: CASSFGPQGRIQETQYF. CDR3 in DNA: TGCGCCAGCAGCTTTGGACCGCAGGGGCGAATTCAAGAGACCCAGTACTTC. Full variable domain (outside the CDR3, taken from reference TRBV5-6 and TRBJ2-5): DAGVTQSPTHLIKTRGQQVTLRCSPKSGHDTVSWYQQALGQGPQFIFQYYEEEERQRGNFPDRFSGHQFPNYSSELNVNALLLGDSALYLCASSFGPQGRIQETQYFGPGTRLLVL.

The chain recombines TRBV18 with TRBJ2-7; D may be TRBD1 (6 bases). The germline V and J ends were trimmed by 2 bases and 3 bases, with 11 bases remaining between them. Germline V CDR1 and CDR2: KGHSH, LQKENI. This CDR3 region has 14 residues. CDR3 nucleotide sequence: TGTGCCAGCTCACCAAGGCAACAGGGCTACGAGCAGTACTTC. Its translation: CASSPRQQGYEQYF.

This clonotype was observed a few times. The chain joins TRBV11-2 to TRBJ2-7; 11 positions match TRBD2. V was pared by 1 base and J by 4 bases, with 3 bases of the junction left unmatched. The CDR3 consists of 15 residues. In germline, CDR1 is SGHAT, CDR2 FQNNGV. The chain's CDR3 is CASSLVSGRDYEQYF. The CDR3 DNA is TGTGCCAGCAGCTTAGTTAGCGGGAGGGATTACGAGCAGTACTTC.

This clonotype has more than one count but fewer than ten. This chain joins TRBV28 and TRBJ2-4; 12 nucleotides match TRBD1. Germline CDR1 and CDR2: MDHEN and SYDVKM. V was pared by 6 bases and J by 0 bases, with 6 bases of the junction left unmatched. This CDR3 spans 17 amino acids. CDR3 bases: TGTGCCAGCAGGGGACAGGGGGCAATCCTAGCCAAAAACATTCAGTACTTC. Amino acids: CASRGQGAILAKNIQYF. The full variable domain, rest sourced from reference TRBV28 and TRBJ2-4, is DVKVTQSSRYLVKRTGEKVFLECVQDMDHENMFWYRQDPGLGLRLIYFSYDVKMKEKGDIPEGYSVSREKKERFSLILESASTNQTSMYLCASRGQGAILAKNIQYFGAGTRLSVL.

This clonotype was seen a handful of times. The gene calls are TRBV25-1 and TRBJ2-2; unclear D gene. From germline, CDR1 is MGHDK and CDR2 SYGVNS. The CDR3 is made up of 12 amino acids. V was pared by 5 bases and J by 6 bases, with 7 bases between. CDR3 DNA: TGTGCCAGCAGTATAACGGCCGGGGAGCTGTTTTTT. This gives the protein CASSITAGELFF.

In its sample, this clonotype was seen a few times. The V and J genes are TRBV6-2 or TRBV6-3 and TRBJ2-7, with D maybe TRBD2 (5 bases). V gave up 7 bases and J gave up 1 base, with 11 bases separating them. The CDR3 has 13 amino acids. Germline lookup yields CDR1 MNHEY and CDR2 SVGEGT. CDR3 sequence: CASTWRRSYEQYF. CDR3 nucleotides: TGTGCCAGCACCTGGAGGAGGTCCTACGAGCAGTACTTC.

This clonotype was detected only a few times. This chain connects TRBV20-1 to TRBJ2-1, with D uncertain. The V end was cut by 0 bases, the J end by 5 bases, with 11 bases between. Germline V lookup: CDR1 DFQATT, CDR2 SNEGSKA (reference sequence). The CDR3 has 14 residues. Here the CDR3 reads CSARDQVGNNEQFF. Here the CDR3 DNA reads TGCAGTGCTAGAGATCAGGTTGGCAACAATGAGCAGTTCTTC.

This clonotype was seen a few times. J is TRBJ1-5 and V is TRBV4-1, with D unresolved. Germline assignment: CDR1 MGHRA and CDR2 YSYEKL. CDR3 length: 15 amino acids. V was clipped by 4 bases and J by 3 bases, with 13 bases between them. The CDR3 DNA reads TGCGCCAGCAGCCCCCACTTACCGGTCAATCAGCCCCAGCATTTT. It codes for CASSPHLPVNQPQHF.

The gene calls are TRBV11-1 and TRBJ2-7; TRBD1 matches 8 bases. CDR1 SGHAT and CDR2 FQDESV come from the germline V gene (reference sequence). This CDR3 comprises 20 residues. Trimming cost V 5 bases and J 2 bases; bases outside gene matches: 23. CDR3 nucleotide sequence: TGTGCCAGCAGCCATACAACAGACCGACAGGGGTTGAACCTACCCTACGAGCAGTACTTC. It is translated as CASSHTTDRQGLNLPYEQYF.

This clonotype has only a few counts. V usage is TRBV25-1 and J usage is TRBJ2-5, with TRBD2 matching over 8 bases. The J segment lost 1 base and the V segment lost 5 bases, leaving 6 bases of the junction unmatched. This CDR3 is 15 amino acids long. CDR1 is MGHDK and CDR2 is SYGVNS in the germline V gene. The CDR3 DNA sequence: TGTGCCAGCAGTCATCAGCGGGAGTCCCAAGAGACCCAGTACTTC. The encoded protein is CASSHQRESQETQYF.